The clone carrying this T cell receptor (beta chain) was seen only a few times. The antigen is unknown. CDR3 length: 17 amino acids. Germline-derived CDR1 and CDR2 are SNHLY and FYNNEI. The trim removed 8 bases at V and 0 bases at J, leaving 12 bases unmatched. This specimen comes from a study of T cell repertoires in cytomegalovirus infection. Looking at the study overall: Public TCR beta signature analysis indicated the presence of both CMV infection and matching HLA type. Study outcomes and limitations: Of the TCR beta families, the public ones yielded a cumulative frequency that identified carriers of CMV plus the relevant HLA. In two of eight donors, the top clonotype was HLA-C-restricted CMV-specific.

TCRdb reprocessed the reads with MiXCR, giving one entry per CDR3 protein. The repertoire includes a few hundred thousand distinct CDR3 sequences, over 15% of them detected once, and about 45% sits in the top ten. J is TRBJ2-1 and V is TRBV2; 8 bases align to TRBD1. The sequencing sample was made of CD8+ T cells from PBMCs. The source of this sequence is a human donor in good health (CMV status not recorded). Some clones in this sample may be carry-over from other donors' samples. CDR3 DNA sequence: TGTGCCAGCCTAGGGCAGGGGGCAATCGGCTCCTACAATGAGCAGTTCTTC. Its protein product is CASLGQGAIGSYNEQFF. The entire variable domain, with the rest obtained from reference TRBV2 and TRBJ2-1, is as follows: EPEVTQTPSHQVTQMGQEVILRCVPISNHLYFYWYRQILGQKVEFLVSFYNNEISEKSEIFDDQFSVERPDGSNFTLKIRSTKLEDSAMYFCASLGQGAIGSYNEQFFGPGTRLTVL.